The 19 T cell receptor beta chains in this list originate from one sample, sequenced in a study of blood T cell repertoires in COVID-19. Sequenced by immunoSEQ multiplex PCR; TCRdb stores in-frame clones only, minus some. The table records 150,000 to 170,000 clones, less than 95% of them present only once. The sample was peripheral blood. The receptors come from a man aged 45 to 65 with acute or convalescent COVID-19.

This chain joins TRBV6-5 and TRBJ2-1; D gene uncertain. Deletions cut 8 bases from V and 5 bases from J, with 4 bases between. This CDR3 spans 10 amino acids. CDR1 and CDR2 (germline): MNHEY, SVGAGI. CDR3 protein: CASGNNEQFF. The DNA of the CDR3 is TGTGCCAGCGGCAACAATGAGCAGTTCTTC.

The gene calls are TRBV27 and TRBJ2-7; 12 nucleotides match TRBD1. Germline CDR1 reads MNHEY; CDR2 reads SMNVEV (reference sequence). Germline trimming cut 5 bases from V and 6 bases from J; bases unmatched to any gene: 5. This CDR3 comprises 14 residues. The CDR3 sequence: CASSLGTGGLEQYF. The CDR3 nucleotides read TGTGCCAGCAGTCTCGGGACAGGGGGCCTCGAGCAGTACTTC.

The CDR3 loop reads CASSFLLRQVPYEQYF. The DNA for the CDR3 is TGTGCCAGCAGTTTCCTCCTTCGACAGGTCCCCTACGAGCAGTACTTC. V usage is TRBV27 and J usage is TRBJ2-7; possible D gene TRBD1, 6 bases. Germline V lookup: CDR1 MNHEY, CDR2 SMNVEV (reference sequence). V lost 3 bases and J lost 2, with 17 bases in between. CDR3 length: 16 amino acids.

The chain links TRBV5-1 to TRBJ2-5; perhaps TRBD2 as D (5 bases). CDR1 is SGHRS, CDR2 YFSETQ, per germline. This CDR3 region has 16 residues. Trimming shortened V by 0 bases and J by 3 bases, and 15 bases separated the two germline ends. As DNA, the CDR3 is TGCGCCAGCAGCTTGGGGCCAGAGACTACTGAAGAGACCCAGTACTTC. Translating it yields CASSLGPETTEETQYF.

The J gene is TRBJ1-1, the V gene TRBV5-6; 8 nucleotides match TRBD1. The germline V gene has CDR1 SGHDT and CDR2 YYEEEE. The CDR3 has 14 amino acids. V dropped 2 bases and J dropped 4; count of bases not matched to a gene: 4. CDR3 sequence: CASSFRQGFTEAFF. CDR3 DNA sequence: TGTGCCAGCAGCTTTAGACAGGGGTTCACTGAAGCTTTCTTT.

The chain links TRBV5-1 to TRBJ1-6; the match to TRBD1 covers 9 bases. The CDR3 covers 15 residues. Looked up from germline, CDR1 is SGHRS and CDR2 is YFSETQ. Trimming removed 6 bases from V and 6 bases from J; junction bases left unmatched: 7. The CDR3 DNA reads TGCGCCAGCACCGCAACGGGACAGGGTAATTCACCCCTCCACTTT. Residues: CASTATGQGNSPLHF.

The gene calls are TRBV21-1 and TRBJ1-5. TRBV21-1 is a documented pseudogene. This CDR3 comprises 14 residues. CDR3 residues: CASSKDGGNQPQHF. DNA for the CDR3: TGTGCCAGCAGCAAGGACGGAGGAAATCAGCCCCAGCATTTT.

V is TRBV7-2 and J is TRBJ1-5, with D maybe TRBD1 (5 bases). This CDR3 is built from 16 residues. Trimming cost V 0 bases and J 5 bases, with 14 bases left between them. Germline lookup yields CDR1 SGHTA and CDR2 FQGNSA. Here the CDR3 DNA reads TGTGCCAGCAGCTTAGCCCCCCAGGGCCGTTATCAGCCCCAGCATTTT. Protein product: CASSLAPQGRYQPQHF.

V and J are TRBV5-1 and TRBJ1-2, with 9 positions matching TRBD1. This CDR3 comprises 17 residues. Germline CDR1 is SGHRS and CDR2 is YFSETQ. Germline trimming cut 5 bases from V and 2 bases from J; bases unmatched to any gene: 13. The CDR3, as DNA: TGCGCCAGCAGATCTAGGGACAGGGAGGGGTTCAACTATGGCTACACCTTC. Translation: CASRSRDREGFNYGYTF.

This chain links TRBV5-8 with TRBJ2-7; D unclear. The V end lost 0 bases, the J end lost 7 bases, and 11 bases lay between the germline ends. This CDR3 contains 13 residues. Germline CDR1 reads SGHTS; CDR2 reads YDEGEE. In DNA, the CDR3 is TGTGCCAGCAGCTTGGCAGGTTTTGGGGAGCAGTACGTC. Its translation is CASSLAGFGEQYV.

Only one count was recorded for this clone. V is TRBV7-2 and J is TRBJ1-2; tentatively, D is TRBD1 (6 bases). Deletions cut 6 bases from V and 8 bases from J, with 19 bases between. CDR3 length equals 14 residues. The germline V gene has CDR1 SGHTA and CDR2 FQGNSA. The DNA for the CDR3 is TGTGCCAGCAGACGGACCGGGGACATAGAAGGCTACACCTTC. It codes for CASRRTGDIEGYTF.

The genes are TRBV6-6 and TRBJ2-1; 12 bases agree with TRBD2. CDR3 length: 15 amino acids. Trimming at V came to 7 bases and at J to 3 bases, leaving 4 bases not matched to a gene. Germline assignment: CDR1 MNHNY and CDR2 SVGAGI (reference sequence). This CDR3 is CASNQLAGGYNEQFF. The CDR3 DNA reads TGTGCCAGCAACCAACTAGCGGGAGGCTACAATGAGCAGTTCTTC.

The chain combines TRBV7-2 with TRBJ2-3; 8 positions agree with TRBD2. Trimming cost V 5 bases and J 0 bases; bases outside gene matches: 7. The CDR3 has 16 amino acids. In germline, CDR1 is SGHTA, CDR2 FQGNSA. The CDR3 sequence is CASSPRLARSTDTQYF. The CDR3 DNA is TGTGCCAGCAGCCCCAGACTAGCGCGGAGCACAGATACGCAGTATTTT.

The V and J genes are TRBV5-5 and TRBJ2-6, with 8 bases fitting TRBD1. CDR3 length: 17 amino acids. J lost 0 bases, V lost 5 bases, and 7 bases had no gene match. Germline V gene lookup returns CDR1 SGHKS and CDR2 YYEKEE (reference sequence). CDR3 nucleotides: TGTGCCAGCAGTCCGACAGGGGCGAACTCTGGGGCCAACGTCCTGACTTTC. Its translation is CASSPTGANSGANVLTF.

The V call is TRBV19, the J call TRBJ1-4; D unclear. Germline V gene data show CDR1 as LNHDA and CDR2 as SQIVND (reference sequence). This CDR3 contains 13 residues. Trimming removed 10 bases at V and 7 bases at J, with 16 bases between. CDR3 nucleotide sequence: TGTGCCACCGGAGATCGATATACTGAAAAACTGTTTTTT. It is translated as CATGDRYTEKLFF.

The rearrangement joins TRBV19 to TRBJ1-1; 8 nucleotides agree with TRBD1. Germline V gene sequence: CDR1 LNHDA, CDR2 SQIVND (reference sequence). V dropped 0 bases and J dropped 4; count of bases not matched to a gene: 7. This CDR3 has 16 residues. This chain's CDR3 is CASSIDLLTGGTEAFF. The DNA for the CDR3 is TGTGCCAGTAGTATAGATCTTCTCACAGGGGGCACTGAAGCTTTCTTT.

The chain links TRBV2 to TRBJ2-1; D gene uncertain. Germline CDR1 and CDR2: SNHLY and FYNNEI. Trimming took 8 bases from V and 5 from J, leaving 4 bases between them. The CDR3 runs to 10 residues. CDR3 bases: TGTGCCAGCTTCGACAATGAGCAGTTCTTC. Its translation: CASFDNEQFF.

This clone was observed a single time. V gene TRBV3-1 (or the pseudogene TRBV3-2) combines with J gene TRBJ2-5, with a tentative D call TRBD1 (5 bases). CDR3 length: 14 amino acids. Germline-derived CDR1 and CDR2 are LGHDT and YNNKEL (reference sequence). V shed 4 bases and J shed 4 bases, with 13 bases lying between them. CDR3: CASSRPGIRETQYF. For the CDR3, the DNA is TGTGCCAGCAGCCGACCAGGGATCAGAGAGACCCAGTACTTC.

The CDR3 nucleotides read TGTGCCAGTAGTGACCAGGTTCCCGATAATTCACCCCTCCACTTT. It yields the protein CASSDQVPDNSPLHF. The chain links TRBV19 to TRBJ1-6; the D is unclear. Looked up from germline, CDR1 is LNHDA and CDR2 is SQIVND (reference sequence). Deletions cut 5 bases from V and 5 bases from J, with 13 bases between. The CDR3 contains 15 residues.